This T cell receptor beta chain was documented in a study of Ad26.COV2.S vaccination and SARS-CoV-2 variants. Study-level results: Higher spike-specific TCR breadth was found in vaccine recipients than in placebo recipients.

Some clones are missing from TCRdb's copy, which holds only in-frame ones; the method was immunoSEQ multiplex PCR. The sample contains around 86,000 clones, less than 85% of which appear only once. About this clone itself: The antigen is undetermined.

The source of this sequence is a human donor who had recovered from COVID-19. The sequencing used peripheral blood, collected after recovery from COVID-19.

The CDR3 region is CASSLGPSISYEQYF. In DNA, the CDR3 is TGTGCCAGCAGTTTAGGCCCGTCTATCTCCTACGAGCAGTACTTC. The chain employs TRBV28 and TRBJ2-7, with D hard to call. CDR1 MDHEN and CDR2 SYDVKM come from the germline V gene. This CDR3 is built from 15 residues. Trimming shortened V by 2 bases and J by 0 bases, and 11 bases separated the two germline ends.